The 7 T cell receptor beta chains below were found in one sample sequenced in a study of T cells in Graves' hyperthyroidism and ophthalmopathy. The CDR3 regions of TCR beta were amplified from RNA transcripts. First-round RT-PCR of the TCR CDR3 relied on the HTBI primer set. TCRdb itself ran the multiplex PCR reads through MiXCR, one entry per CDR3 protein. Of 500,000 to 550,000 distinct CDR3 sequences listed, 20% to 25% are singletons. The sequenced sample was blood. All receptors derive from a man between 18 and 29 years old with Graves' hyperthyroidism.

The table lists this clonotype with many counts. The chain recombines TRBV7-8 with TRBJ2-5, with 11 bases identical to TRBD2. V dropped 9 bases and J dropped 4; count of bases not matched to a gene: 10. The CDR3 contains 15 residues. Germline V gives CDR1 SGHVS, CDR2 FQNEAQ. CDR3 DNA sequence: TGTGCCAGTGGGGGACTAGCGGAGGGGGTAGAGACCCAGTACTTC. This sequence encodes CASGGLAEGVETQYF.

In this sample, this clonotype turned up many times. This chain connects TRBV12-3 or TRBV12-4 to TRBJ1-1, with D tentatively TRBD1 (6 bases). The CDR3 is 13 residues long. Trimming stripped 6 bases from V and 8 bases from J, with 16 bases between. The DNA for the CDR3 is TGTGCCAGCAGCACTACCGGGACATCAGAAGCTTTCTTT. Translated, it gives CASSTTGTSEAFF.

This clonotype has at least ten counts. The rearrangement joins TRBV27 to TRBJ1-2, with D maybe TRBD1 (6 bases). With 5 bases removed from V and 8 bases from J, the gap between germline ends came to 21 bases. CDR1 MNHEY and CDR2 SMNVEV come from the germline V gene (reference sequence). This CDR3 is 15 amino acids long. In DNA form, the CDR3 reads TGTGCCAGCAGTCCGGCCCCCGGGACATGGAAGGGCTACACCTTC. It codes for CASSPAPGTWKGYTF.

This clonotype was counted a few times. The gene calls are TRBV12-3 or TRBV12-4 and TRBJ1-2, with D tentatively TRBD1 (5 bases). Trimming took 7 bases from V and 2 from J, leaving 14 bases between them. The CDR3 runs 14 residues. Here the CDR3 reads CASTRQNKNYGYTF. DNA for the CDR3: TGTGCCAGCACCCGACAGAACAAAAACTATGGCTACACCTTC.

This clonotype was seen a handful of times. The chain combines TRBV20-1 with TRBJ2-5; D is ambiguous. There are 12 residues in the CDR3. V lost 7 bases and J 3 bases, leaving 12 bases between the germline ends. Germline V gene sequence: CDR1 DFQATT, CDR2 SNEGSKA (reference sequence). CDR3 nucleotides: TGCAGTGTTCGAACAGAGAAAGAGACCCAGTACTTC. It encodes CSVRTEKETQYF.

This clonotype showed up many times. This rearrangement joins TRBV13 to TRBJ1-1, with TRBD1 as a possible D gene (6 bases). The CDR3 length is 13 residues. Per the germline V gene, CDR1 is PRHDT and CDR2 is FYEKMQ (reference sequence). V gave up 1 base and J gave up 6 bases, with 9 bases separating them. CDR3 residues: CASSLEGGAEAFF. The CDR3 DNA reads as TGTGCCAGCAGCTTAGAGGGGGGTGCTGAAGCTTTCTTT.

The chain carries TRBV6-5 and TRBJ2-7, with 7 bases lining up with TRBD1. The V and J ends lost 2 bases and 3 bases, in that order; junction bases with no gene match: 7. Germline V gives CDR1 MNHEY, CDR2 SVGAGI. The CDR3 contains 15 residues. CDR3 coding DNA: TGTGCCAGCAGTTACCCAGACAGGGCAGTCTACGAGCAGTACTTC. The encoded protein is CASSYPDRAVYEQYF.